Reported below is one T cell receptor (beta chain). Its target is unknown. This specimen comes from a study of OX40 agonist ivuxolimab in advanced cancers. The overall study: Three partial responders included one hepatocellular carcinoma patient and two cutaneous melanoma patients. Study-level points and caveats: Clonal expansion was seen in CD4+ and CD8+ blood T cells by week 6 at 0.1 to 3.0 mg/kg.

Here immunoSEQ multiplex PCR was the method, and the copy in TCRdb shows in-frame clones only, minus some. The sample holds about 50,000 clones, roughly 91% seen once. CDR1 MNHEY and CDR2 SMNVEV come from the germline V gene (reference sequence). The CDR3 contains 13 residues. Trimming stripped 5 bases from V and 7 bases from J, with 14 bases between. Patients were ruled out by autoimmune disease history or systemic immunosuppression. The sequences come from CD4+ or CD8+ T cells sorted from blood, collected in a trial of the OX40 agonist ivuxolimab. V is TRBV27 and J is TRBJ2-5, with D possibly matching TRBD1 (5 bases). The source is an adult with an advanced solid tumor such as melanoma, head and neck, liver or kidney cancer. Here the CDR3 reads CASSHRARGTQYF. The CDR3 DNA sequence: TGTGCCAGCAGTCACCGGGCAAGGGGGACCCAGTACTTC.